This TCR beta chain was identified during a study of T cell repertoires in cytomegalovirus infection (dated by TCRdb to 2018 to 2020). For context, the study as a whole: Peptide stimulations targeted recently identified HLA-C-restricted CMV epitopes, whose presentation resists viral immunomodulation, together with well-studied HLA-B-restricted epitopes. Because public TCR beta signatures pointed to carriage of CMV infection together with the matching HLA type, the HLA type of each donor mattered for the analysis.

The treatment or condition tag for this specimen amounts to: in vitro stimulation with specific CMV peptide epitopes to enrich CMV-specific T cells. The run used an Illumina HiSeq 1500. Starting from the raw public reads, TCRdb applied fastp trimming at Q25, assembled clones with MiXCR and retained in-frame beta chains. For every CDR3 protein sequence, its rows merge into one entry that carries the most common genes and DNA. Across this sample there are about 830,000 distinct CDR3 sequences, with about 30% seen only once. Around 12% of the sample is taken by the ten largest. A word on this clonotype: What this receptor recognizes is not known. Base qualities are missing; no much larger clone stands one base away.

Study-wide findings and limitations: The ex vivo response was dominated by HLA-C-restricted CMV-specific TCR beta clonotypes, which also provided the single most frequent clonotype in two of eight donors. In both this cohort and an independent roughly 330-donor cohort, the cumulative frequency of public TCR beta family members distinguished carriers of CMV infection plus the relevant HLA type.

This TCR was recovered from a human donor in good health (CMV status not recorded). Some clones in this sample may be carry-over from other donors' samples. This material consisted of cultured CD8+ T cells from PBMCs, taken from culture after CMV antigen stimulation.

The DNA is as follows: TGTGCCAGCAGTTTAGGGGGCGGACTCCTCTATGGCTACACCTTC. It specifies CASSLGGGLLYGYTF. Recombination linked TRBV27 to TRBJ1-2, and TRBD1 may be the D gene, going by 6 matching bases. The cysteine opens and the phenylalanine closes a CDR3 of 15 amino acids. Of all the DNA, just the CDR3 is kept, 45 bases in frame from base 1. CDR1 MNHEY and CDR2 SMNVEV are derived from the germline V gene (reference sequence). V and J are truncated by 2 bases and 4 bases respectively, leaving an intervening sequence of 14 bases.